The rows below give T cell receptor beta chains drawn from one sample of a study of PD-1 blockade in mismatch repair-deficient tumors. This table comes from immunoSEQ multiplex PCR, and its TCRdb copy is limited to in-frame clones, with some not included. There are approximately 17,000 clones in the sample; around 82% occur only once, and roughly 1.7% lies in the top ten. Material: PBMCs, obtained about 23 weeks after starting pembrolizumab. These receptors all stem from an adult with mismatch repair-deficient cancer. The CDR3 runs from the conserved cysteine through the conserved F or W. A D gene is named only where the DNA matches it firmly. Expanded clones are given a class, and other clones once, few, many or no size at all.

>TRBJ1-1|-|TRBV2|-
TGTGCCAGCAGTCTAGACAGGAACACTGAAGCTTTCTTT
CASSLDRNTEAFF
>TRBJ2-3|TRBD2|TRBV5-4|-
TGTGCCAGCAGCCTGTTTCCCGGGACTAGCGGGAAGTCGACAGATACGCAGTATTTT
CASSLFPGTSGKSTDTQYF
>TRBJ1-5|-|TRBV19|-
TGTGCCAGTAGTATAGCCAGGGGAATTGTGTCGGGCAATCAGCCCCAGCATTTT
CASSIARGIVSGNQPQHF
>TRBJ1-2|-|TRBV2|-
TGTGCCAGCGCTATAGACAGGCAGACAAACTATGGCTACACCTTC
CASAIDRQTNYGYTF
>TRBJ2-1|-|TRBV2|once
TGTGCCAGCAGTGAGAGGCTAGACTACAATGAGCAGTTCTTC
CASSERLDYNEQFF
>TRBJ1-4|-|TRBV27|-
TGTGCCAGCAGTCCCCCTCGGGGGGCTAATGAAAAACTGTTTTTT
CASSPPRGANEKLFF
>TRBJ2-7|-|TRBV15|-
TGTGCCACCAGCAGAGATGGGGGGAGGAGCTCCTACGAGCAGTACTTC
CATSRDGGRSSYEQYF
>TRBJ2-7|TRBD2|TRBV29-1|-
TGCAGCGTTGAAACTCGGCTAGCGGGGGGCGAGCAGTACTTC
CSVETRLAGGEQYF
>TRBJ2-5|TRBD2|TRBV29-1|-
TGCAGCGCCCCGCGGGGGCAAGAGACCCAGTACTTC
CSAPRGQETQYF
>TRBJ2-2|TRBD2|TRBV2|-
TGTGCCAGCGGACTAGCGGGGCCGAACACCGGGGAGCTGTTTTTT
CASGLAGPNTGELFF
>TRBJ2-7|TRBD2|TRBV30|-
TGTGCCTGGAACACCCAGCGGGGGGACTACGAGCAGTACTTC
CAWNTQRGDYEQYF
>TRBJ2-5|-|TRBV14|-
TGTGCCAGCAGCCAAGGTGGGAGGTTCCAAGAGACCCAGTACTTC
CASSQGGRFQETQYF